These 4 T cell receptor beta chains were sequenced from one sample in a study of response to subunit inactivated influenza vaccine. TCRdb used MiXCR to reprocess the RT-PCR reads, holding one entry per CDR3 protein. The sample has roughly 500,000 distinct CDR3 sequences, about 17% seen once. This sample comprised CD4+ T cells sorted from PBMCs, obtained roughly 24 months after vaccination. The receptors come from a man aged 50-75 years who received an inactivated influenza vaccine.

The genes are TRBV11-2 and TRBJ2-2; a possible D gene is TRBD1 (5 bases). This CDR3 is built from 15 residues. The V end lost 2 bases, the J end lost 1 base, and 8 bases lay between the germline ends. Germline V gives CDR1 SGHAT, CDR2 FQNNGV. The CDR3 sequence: CASSLRQLNTGELFF. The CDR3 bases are TGTGCCAGCAGCTTACGACAGCTGAACACCGGGGAGCTGTTTTTT.

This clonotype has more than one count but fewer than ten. Here the CDR3 reads CSARTAGQGNSPLHF. DNA of the CDR3: TGCAGTGCGCGGACGGCGGGTCAAGGAAATTCACCCCTCCACTTT. The V and J genes are TRBV20-1 and TRBJ1-6; D is unresolved. The germline V gene has CDR1 DFQATT and CDR2 SNEGSKA (reference sequence). Trimming shortened V by 6 bases and J by 7 bases, and 19 bases separated the two germline ends. The CDR3 spans 15 residues.

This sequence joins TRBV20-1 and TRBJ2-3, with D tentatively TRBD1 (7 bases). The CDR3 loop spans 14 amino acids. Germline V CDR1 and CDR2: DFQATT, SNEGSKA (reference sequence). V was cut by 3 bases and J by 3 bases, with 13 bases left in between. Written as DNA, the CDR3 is TGCAGTGCTAGGCAGGGGGGCGTGACAGATACGCAGTATTTT. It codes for CSARQGGVTDTQYF.

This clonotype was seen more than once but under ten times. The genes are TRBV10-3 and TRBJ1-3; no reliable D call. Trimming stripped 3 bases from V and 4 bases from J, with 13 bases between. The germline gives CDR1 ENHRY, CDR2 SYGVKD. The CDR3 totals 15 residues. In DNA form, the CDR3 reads TGTGCCATCAGTGAACCAATAGGGTCGGGAAACACCATATATTTT. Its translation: CAISEPIGSGNTIYF.